The next 15 T cell receptor beta chains were all read from a single sample in a study of CD8+ T cells in alopecia areata. Specified treatment: oral pan-JAK inhibitor, 5-10 mg twice daily. Extracted from the samples, RNA was reverse transcribed into cDNA to serve as the sequencing template. Clones were sequenced by immunoSEQ multiplex PCR, and TCRdb holds only the in-frame ones, with some missing. The table has around 140,000 clones, approximately 86% seen once. The sample here was CD8+ T cells sorted from blood, taken at week 4, from a patient treated with tofacitinib. Every receptor here comes from a human donor with alopecia areata.

In DNA, the CDR3 is TGCGCCAGCAGCCAAGGGACTATTTACACCGGGGAGCTGTTTTTT. Residues: CASSQGTIYTGELFF. V usage is TRBV4-1 and J usage is TRBJ2-2; maybe TRBD2 (6 bases). CDR1 is MGHRA, CDR2 YSYEKL, per germline. Trimming pared 1 base from V and 3 bases from J, leaving 9 bases between. The CDR3 loop spans 15 amino acids.

The gene calls are TRBV27 and TRBJ1-1, with no clear D. The V gene lost 2 bases and the J gene lost 1 base, with 8 bases spanning the gap. The germline V gene encodes CDR1 MNHEY and CDR2 SMNVEV (reference sequence). The CDR3 spans 14 residues. As DNA, the CDR3 is TGTGCCAGCAGTTTAAACGGAGCGAACACTGAAGCTTTCTTT. It is translated as CASSLNGANTEAFF.

The chain is built from TRBV4-1 and TRBJ2-7; 7 bases map to TRBD2. The junction had 5 bases not matched to a gene; V was cut back by 3 bases and J by 3 bases. The germline V gene has CDR1 MGHRA and CDR2 YSYEKL. The CDR3 runs to 14 residues. The CDR3 spells CASSQIGTIYEQYF. CDR3 bases: TGCGCCAGCAGCCAGATAGGGACTATCTACGAGCAGTACTTC.

J is TRBJ2-5 and V is TRBV6-5; tentative D call: TRBD1 (8 bases). Germline CDR1 reads MNHEY; CDR2 reads SVGAGI. V was clipped by 5 bases and J by 4 bases, with 14 bases between them. This CDR3 has 14 residues. For the CDR3, the DNA is TGTGCCAGCAGTAGCGGGACAGGCGGAGAGACCCAGTACTTC. Amino acid sequence: CASSSGTGGETQYF.

The rearrangement uses TRBV23-1 and TRBJ2-1; D is perhaps TRBD2 (6 bases). TRBV23-1 falls under the ORF class, with uncertain function. The CDR3 runs to 15 residues. Trimming pared 4 bases from V and 6 bases from J, leaving 16 bases between. The CDR3 sequence: CASSRGVTFSNEQFF. As DNA, the CDR3 is TGCGCCAGCAGTCGGGGGGTCACATTTTCCAATGAGCAGTTCTTC.

CDR3 coding DNA: TGCGCCAGCAGCCAAATAGACAGGGGGTACGAGCAGTACTTC. It encodes CASSQIDRGYEQYF. This rearrangement joins TRBV4-1 to TRBJ2-7; 9 bases map to TRBD1. The germline V gene encodes CDR1 MGHRA and CDR2 YSYEKL. With V trimmed by 2 bases and J by 4 bases, 3 bases remained unmatched. CDR3 size: 14 residues.

This clone turned up a few times. The CDR3, as DNA: TGTGCCAGCGTTCTTGGGACAACGAACACCGGGGAGCTGTTTTTT. Encoded protein: CASVLGTTNTGELFF. V is TRBV2 and J is TRBJ2-2, with D possibly being TRBD1 (6 bases). V lost 8 bases, J lost 0 bases, and 13 bases lay in between. The V gene's germline CDR1 is SNHLY and CDR2 FYNNEI. The CDR3 covers 15 residues. Full variable domain (rest looked up from reference TRBV2 and TRBJ2-2): EPEVTQTPSHQVTQMGQEVILRCVPISNHLYFYWYRQILGQKVEFLVSFYNNEISEKSEIFDDQFSVERPDGSNFTLKIRSTKLEDSAMYFCASVLGTTNTGELFFGEGSRLTVL.

The chain employs TRBV9 and TRBJ2-2; no clear D gene. The CDR3 runs to 11 residues. Trimming cost V 3 bases and J 6 bases, with 3 bases left between them. CDR1 SGDLS and CDR2 YYNGEE come from the germline V gene. CDR3 in DNA: TGTGCCAGCAGCGGTGCCGGGGAGCTGTTTTTT. Translating it yields CASSGAGELFF.

The CDR3 coding sequence is TGTGCCTGGAGGGGACTAGCGGCTTGGGCGGAGCAGTTCTTC. It specifies CAWRGLAAWAEQFF. V is TRBV30 and J is TRBJ2-1, with TRBD2 matching over 11 bases. This CDR3 region has 14 residues. V was clipped by 3 bases and J by 10 bases; unmatched bases: 8. Germline CDR1 GTSNPN, CDR2 SVGIG (reference sequence). Full variable domain (rest looked up from reference TRBV30 and TRBJ2-1): SQTIHQWPATLVQPVGSPLSLECTVEGTSNPNLYWYRQAAGRGLQLLFYSVGIGQISSEVPQNLSASRPQDRQFILSSKKLLLSDSGFYLCAWRGLAAWAEQFFGPGTRLTVL.

In its sample, this clone was seen once. The chain links TRBV29-1 to TRBJ2-3; 10 nucleotides line up with TRBD2. CDR1 and CDR2 (germline): SQVTM, ANQGSEA. The junction had 4 bases not matched to a gene; V was cut back by 4 bases and J by 0 bases. The CDR3 runs to 15 residues. CDR3 coding DNA: TGCAGCGTTGTTGGTAGCGGGAGGAGCACAGATACGCAGTATTTT. Translation: CSVVGSGRSTDTQYF.

The chain is built from TRBV29-1 and TRBJ2-2; tentatively, D is TRBD1 (6 bases). The germline gives CDR1 SQVTM, CDR2 ANQGSEA. V was shortened by 3 bases and J by 4 bases, with 18 bases between the two germline ends. This CDR3 contains 16 residues. The CDR3 spells CSVESRGPSGTGELFF. In DNA, the CDR3 is TGCAGCGTTGAGAGCAGGGGCCCGTCGGGCACCGGGGAGCTGTTTTTT.

The chain uses TRBV5-6 and TRBJ2-3; possible D gene TRBD1, 5 bases. The CDR3 contains 18 residues. Trimming took 3 bases from V and 4 from J, leaving 24 bases between them. Germline CDR1 SGHDT, CDR2 YYEEEE. CDR3 amino acids: CASSSYPMTDTPPDTQYF. CDR3 DNA sequence: TGTGCCAGCAGCTCCTACCCGATGACAGATACACCCCCAGATACGCAGTATTTT.

The chain recombines TRBV5-1 with TRBJ2-7; D ambiguous. Per the germline V gene, CDR1 is SGHRS and CDR2 is YFSETQ. The CDR3 covers 15 residues. Trimming left V 2 bases short and J 2 bases short, with 14 bases between. The CDR3 protein is CASSFHPDPTYEQYF. CDR3 sequence (DNA): TGCGCCAGCAGCTTCCACCCAGACCCCACCTACGAGCAGTACTTC.

The chain uses TRBV10-3 and TRBJ2-2, with D unclear. This CDR3 is 13 amino acids long. Trimming removed 0 bases at V and 7 bases at J, with 6 bases between. Germline-derived CDR1 and CDR2 are ENHRY and SYGVKD. CDR3 sequence: CAISESDYGELFF. DNA of the CDR3: TGTGCCATCAGTGAGTCAGATTACGGGGAGCTGTTTTTT.

The genes are TRBV6-1 and TRBJ2-3; perhaps TRBD2 as D (6 bases). The CDR3 is 15 amino acids. Trimming stripped 4 bases from V and 4 bases from J, with 15 bases between. Germline values: CDR1 MNHNS, CDR2 SASEGT. DNA of the CDR3: TGTGCCAGCAGTGCCCTGGTTCGGGAGTCAGATACGCAGTATTTT. Its translation: CASSALVRESDTQYF.